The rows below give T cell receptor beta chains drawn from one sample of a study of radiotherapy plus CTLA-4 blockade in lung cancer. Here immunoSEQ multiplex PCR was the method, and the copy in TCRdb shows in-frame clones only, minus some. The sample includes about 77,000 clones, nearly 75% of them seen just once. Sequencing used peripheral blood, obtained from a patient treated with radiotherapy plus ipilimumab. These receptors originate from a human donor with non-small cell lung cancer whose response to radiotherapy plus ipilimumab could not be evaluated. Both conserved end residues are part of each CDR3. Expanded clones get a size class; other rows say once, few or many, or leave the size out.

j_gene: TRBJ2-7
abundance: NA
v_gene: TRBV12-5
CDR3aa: CASGFATLSEQYF

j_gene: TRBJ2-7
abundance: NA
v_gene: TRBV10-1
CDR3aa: CASVKASGGFSYEQYF

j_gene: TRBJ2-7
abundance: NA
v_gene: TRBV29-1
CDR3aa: CSVDYGTGVEQYF

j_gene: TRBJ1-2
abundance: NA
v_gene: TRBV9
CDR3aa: CASSVVGSPGSYTF

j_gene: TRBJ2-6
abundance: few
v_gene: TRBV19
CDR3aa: CASSFLREFGTGANVLTF

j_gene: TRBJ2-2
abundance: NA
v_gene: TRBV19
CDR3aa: CASSTGRGANTGELFF

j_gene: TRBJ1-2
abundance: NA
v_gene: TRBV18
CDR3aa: CASSLSLGYTF

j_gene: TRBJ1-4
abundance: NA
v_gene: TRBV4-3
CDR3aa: CASSQVSHRGKLFF

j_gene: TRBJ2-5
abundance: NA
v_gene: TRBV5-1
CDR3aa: CASSPGTGGFGRETQYF

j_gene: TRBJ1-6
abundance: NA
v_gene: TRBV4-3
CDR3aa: CASSQESWDSGSPLHF

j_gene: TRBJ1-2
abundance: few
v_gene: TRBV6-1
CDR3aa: CASSEGPGPWGYTF

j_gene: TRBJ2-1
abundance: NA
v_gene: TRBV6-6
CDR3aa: CASSYLQGFYNEQFF

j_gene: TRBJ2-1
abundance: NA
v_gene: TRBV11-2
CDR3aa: CASSRPGTGSYNEQFF

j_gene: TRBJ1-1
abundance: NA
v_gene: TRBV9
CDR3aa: CASSVGRMQNTEAFF

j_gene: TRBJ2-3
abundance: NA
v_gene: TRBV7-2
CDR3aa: CASSLGVTDTQYF

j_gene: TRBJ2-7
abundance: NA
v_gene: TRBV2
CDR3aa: CASSEAWGPNYEQYF

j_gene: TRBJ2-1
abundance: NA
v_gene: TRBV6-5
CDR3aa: CASSLAGGYNEQFF

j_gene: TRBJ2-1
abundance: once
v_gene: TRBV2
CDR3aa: CASSPNSAHDSYNEQFF

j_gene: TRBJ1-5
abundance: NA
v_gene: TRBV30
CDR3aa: CAWSISEEPNQPQHF

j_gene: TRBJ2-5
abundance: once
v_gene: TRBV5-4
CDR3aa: CASSLDGGETQYF

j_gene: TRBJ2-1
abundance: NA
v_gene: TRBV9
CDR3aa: CASSVRWGDNEQFF

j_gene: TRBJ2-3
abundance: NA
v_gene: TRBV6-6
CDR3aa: CASATGTFGTDTQYF

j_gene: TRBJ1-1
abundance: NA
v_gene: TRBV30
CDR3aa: CAWRGQAVTEAFF

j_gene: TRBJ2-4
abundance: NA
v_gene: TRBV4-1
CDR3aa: CASSQVAGVVIAKNIQYF

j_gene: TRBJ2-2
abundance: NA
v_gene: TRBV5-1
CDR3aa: CASSLVSGGANTGELFF

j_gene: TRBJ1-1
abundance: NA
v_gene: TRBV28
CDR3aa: CASIPTPGKGTEAFF

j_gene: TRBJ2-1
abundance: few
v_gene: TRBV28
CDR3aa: CASSSNLAGGSNEQFF

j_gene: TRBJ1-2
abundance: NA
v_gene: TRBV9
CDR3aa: CASEDRGGSDGYTF